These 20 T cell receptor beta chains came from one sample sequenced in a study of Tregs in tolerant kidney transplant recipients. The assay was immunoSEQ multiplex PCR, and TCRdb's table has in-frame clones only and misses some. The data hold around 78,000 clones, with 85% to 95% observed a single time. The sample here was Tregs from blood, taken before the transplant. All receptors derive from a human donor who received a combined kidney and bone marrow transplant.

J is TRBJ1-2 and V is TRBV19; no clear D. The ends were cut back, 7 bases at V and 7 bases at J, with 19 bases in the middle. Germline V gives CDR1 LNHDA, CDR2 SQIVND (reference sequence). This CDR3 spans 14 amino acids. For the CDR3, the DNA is TGTGCCAGTACCCTTCTTTTCCAGGTTCCTGGCTACACCTTC. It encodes CASTLLFQVPGYTF.

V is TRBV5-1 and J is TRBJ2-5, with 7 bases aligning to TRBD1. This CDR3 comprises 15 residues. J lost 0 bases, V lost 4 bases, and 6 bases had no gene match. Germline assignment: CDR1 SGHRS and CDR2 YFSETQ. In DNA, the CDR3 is TGCGCCAGCAGCCTGGCCGGGACAGACCAAGAGACCCAGTACTTC. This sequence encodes CASSLAGTDQETQYF.

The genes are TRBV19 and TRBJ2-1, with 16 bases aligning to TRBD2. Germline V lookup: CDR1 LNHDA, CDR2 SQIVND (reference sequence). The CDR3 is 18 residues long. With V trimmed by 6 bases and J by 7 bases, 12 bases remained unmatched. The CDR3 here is CASRPGTSGRADRNEQFF. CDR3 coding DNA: TGTGCCAGTAGACCCGGGACTAGCGGGAGGGCCGATCGGAATGAGCAGTTCTTC.

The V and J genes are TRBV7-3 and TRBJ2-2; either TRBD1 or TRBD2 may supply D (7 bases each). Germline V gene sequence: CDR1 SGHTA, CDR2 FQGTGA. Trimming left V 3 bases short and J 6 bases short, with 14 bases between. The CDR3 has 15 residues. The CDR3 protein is CASSFQGGIPGELFF. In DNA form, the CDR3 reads TGTGCCAGCAGCTTTCAGGGGGGGATCCCCGGGGAGCTGTTTTTT.

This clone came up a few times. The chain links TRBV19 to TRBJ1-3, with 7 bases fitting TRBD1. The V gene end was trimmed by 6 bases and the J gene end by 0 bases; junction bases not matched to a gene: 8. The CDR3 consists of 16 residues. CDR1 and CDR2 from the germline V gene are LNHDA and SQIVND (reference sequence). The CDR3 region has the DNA TGTGCCAGTAGCCTTTGGGACAGCCGCTCTGGAAACACCATATATTTT. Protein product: CASSLWDSRSGNTIYF.

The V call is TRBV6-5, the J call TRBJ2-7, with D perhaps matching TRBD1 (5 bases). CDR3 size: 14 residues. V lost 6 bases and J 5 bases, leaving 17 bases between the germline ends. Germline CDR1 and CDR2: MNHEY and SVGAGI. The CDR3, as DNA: TGTGCCAGCAGGGGTGAAGGGGATTGGAACGAGCAGTACTTC. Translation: CASRGEGDWNEQYF.

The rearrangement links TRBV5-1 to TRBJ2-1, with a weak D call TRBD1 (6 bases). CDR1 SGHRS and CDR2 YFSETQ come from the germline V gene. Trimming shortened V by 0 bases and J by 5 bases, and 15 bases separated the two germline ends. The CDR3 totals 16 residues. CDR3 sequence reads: CASSLASSTGDNEQFF. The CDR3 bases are TGCGCCAGCAGCTTGGCCTCGTCGACAGGAGACAATGAGCAGTTCTTC.

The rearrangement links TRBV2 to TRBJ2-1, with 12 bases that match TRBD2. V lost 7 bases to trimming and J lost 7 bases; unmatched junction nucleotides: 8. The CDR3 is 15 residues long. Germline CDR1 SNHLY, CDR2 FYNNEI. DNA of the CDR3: TGTGCCAGCAATCAGGGTACTAGCGGGAGGAATGAGCAGTTCTTC. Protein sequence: CASNQGTSGRNEQFF.

The CDR3 nucleotides are TGTGCCAGTAGTCCGCAGGCAGGGGGTGATGAAAAACTGTTTTTT. This translates into CASSPQAGGDEKLFF. The genes are TRBV19 and TRBJ1-4; 7 bases map to TRBD1. V was clipped by 5 bases and J by 6 bases; unmatched bases: 9. Germline loops: CDR1 LNHDA, CDR2 SQIVND (reference sequence). CDR3 length: 15 amino acids.

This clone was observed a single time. CDR3 coding DNA: TGTGCCAGCGGACGGGTCTATGGCTACACCTTC. Protein product: CASGRVYGYTF. The V gene is TRBV28, the J gene TRBJ1-2; D is undetermined. Germline lookup yields CDR1 MDHEN and CDR2 SYDVKM. With 8 bases removed from V and 4 bases from J, the gap between germline ends came to 8 bases. CDR3 size: 11 residues.

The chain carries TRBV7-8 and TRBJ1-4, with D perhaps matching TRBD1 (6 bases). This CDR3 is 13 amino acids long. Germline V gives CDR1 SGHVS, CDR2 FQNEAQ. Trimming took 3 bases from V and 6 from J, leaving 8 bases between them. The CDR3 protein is CASSFQGYEKLFF. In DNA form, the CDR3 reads TGTGCCAGCAGCTTTCAGGGGTATGAAAAACTGTTTTTT.

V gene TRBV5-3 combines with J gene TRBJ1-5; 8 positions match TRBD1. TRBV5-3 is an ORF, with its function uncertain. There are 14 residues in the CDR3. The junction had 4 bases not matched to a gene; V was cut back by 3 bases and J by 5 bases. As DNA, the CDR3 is TGTGCCAGAAGCTCAGACAGGGGTGATCAGCCCCAGCATTTT. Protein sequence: CARSSDRGDQPQHF.

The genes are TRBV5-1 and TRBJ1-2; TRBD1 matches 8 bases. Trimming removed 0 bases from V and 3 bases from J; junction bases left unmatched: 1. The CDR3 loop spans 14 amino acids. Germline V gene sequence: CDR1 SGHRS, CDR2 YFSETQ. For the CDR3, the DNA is TGCGCCAGCAGCTTGGACAGGGGGGACTATGGCTACACCTTC. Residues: CASSLDRGDYGYTF.

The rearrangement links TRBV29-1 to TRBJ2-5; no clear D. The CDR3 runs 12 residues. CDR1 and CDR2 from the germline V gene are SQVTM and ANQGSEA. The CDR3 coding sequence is TGCAGTGTGAAGCCTTTTTTGGAGACCCAGTACTTC. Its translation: CSVKPFLETQYF.

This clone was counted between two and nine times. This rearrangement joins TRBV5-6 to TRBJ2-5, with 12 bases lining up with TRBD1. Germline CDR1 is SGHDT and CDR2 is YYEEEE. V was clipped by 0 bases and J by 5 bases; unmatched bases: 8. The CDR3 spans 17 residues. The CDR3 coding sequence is TGTGCCAGCAGCTTGGTCATAGGGGACAGGGGGCAGGAGACCCAGTACTTC. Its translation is CASSLVIGDRGQETQYF.

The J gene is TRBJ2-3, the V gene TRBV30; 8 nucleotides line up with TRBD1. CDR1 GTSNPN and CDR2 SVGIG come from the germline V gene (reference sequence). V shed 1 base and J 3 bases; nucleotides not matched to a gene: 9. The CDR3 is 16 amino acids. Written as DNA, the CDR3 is TGTGCCTGGAGTGAACCAGGGGGCTATATAACAGATACGCAGTATTTT. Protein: CAWSEPGGYITDTQYF. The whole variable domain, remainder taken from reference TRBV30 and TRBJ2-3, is SQTIHQWPATLVQPVGSPLSLECTVEGTSNPNLYWYRQAAGRGLQLLFYSVGIGQISSEVPQNLSASRPQDRQFILSSKKLLLSDSGFYLCAWSEPGGYITDTQYFGPGTRLTVL.

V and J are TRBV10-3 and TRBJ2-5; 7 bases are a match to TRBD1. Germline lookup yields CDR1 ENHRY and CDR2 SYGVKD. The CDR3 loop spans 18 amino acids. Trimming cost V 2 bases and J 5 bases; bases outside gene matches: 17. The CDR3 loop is CAISELPPGTVGAETQYF. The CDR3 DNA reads TGTGCCATCAGTGAGCTCCCACCCGGGACAGTAGGCGCTGAGACCCAGTACTTC.

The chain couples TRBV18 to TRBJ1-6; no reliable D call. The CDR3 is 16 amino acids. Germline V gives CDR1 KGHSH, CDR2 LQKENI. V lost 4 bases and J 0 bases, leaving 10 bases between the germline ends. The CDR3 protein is CASSLVQSSYNSPLHF. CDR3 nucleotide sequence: TGTGCCAGCTCACTGGTGCAAAGCTCCTATAATTCACCCCTCCACTTT.

Here the CDR3 DNA reads TGTGCCTGGAGGACGGGATTTGCCGGAAACACCATATATTTT. Translation: CAWRTGFAGNTIYF. The chain carries TRBV30 and TRBJ1-3; D call uncertain. The CDR3 sequence is 14 residues long. Trimming stripped 3 bases from V and 4 bases from J, with 13 bases between. Germline V gene sequence: CDR1 GTSNPN, CDR2 SVGIG (reference sequence).

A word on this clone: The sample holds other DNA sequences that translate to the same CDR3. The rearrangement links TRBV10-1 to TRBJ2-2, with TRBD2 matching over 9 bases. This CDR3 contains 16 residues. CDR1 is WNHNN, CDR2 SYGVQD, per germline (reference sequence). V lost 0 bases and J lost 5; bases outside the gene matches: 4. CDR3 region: CASSESLAGPTGELFF. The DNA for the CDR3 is TGCGCCAGCAGTGAGTCACTAGCGGGTCCTACCGGGGAGCTGTTTTTT.